This TCR beta chain was sequenced during a study of beta chain features in type 1 diabetes. Study-wide findings and caveats: Among patients with Type 1 diabetes, TCRB CDR3s were moderately but significantly shorter in every one of the four CD4+ subsets. The naive, central memory and Treg TCRB repertoires of patients appeared to be more similar to one another than those of healthy donors.

The study reverse transcribed the entire isolated RNA, so it sequenced expressed TCRB transcripts. Read counts averaged around 3.6 million for samples of naive, central memory and regulatory T cells. The data were produced by immunoSEQ multiplex PCR, yet TCRdb's version contains in-frame clones alone and is incomplete. The sample holds around 170,000 clones, roughly 9% seen once. A few counts support this clone. Its target is not known. Via CD45RO/CCR7/CD25/CD127/CD95/CD27, cells of the CD4+ naive, central memory, regulatory and stem cell-like memory subsets were sorted. V shed 2 bases and J shed 6 bases, with 13 bases lying between them. The V gene's germline CDR1 is SGHVS and CDR2 FQNEAQ. This CDR3 spans 14 amino acids.

The origin of this receptor is a woman between 25 and 40 years old with type 1 diabetes. The sample comprised central memory CD4+ T cells from blood. The chain carries TRBV7-8 and TRBJ1-2; D is uncertain. The CDR3 coding sequence is TGTGCCAGCAGCTTACTAAGAAGTATGAATGGCTACACCTTC. Protein sequence: CASSLLRSMNGYTF.